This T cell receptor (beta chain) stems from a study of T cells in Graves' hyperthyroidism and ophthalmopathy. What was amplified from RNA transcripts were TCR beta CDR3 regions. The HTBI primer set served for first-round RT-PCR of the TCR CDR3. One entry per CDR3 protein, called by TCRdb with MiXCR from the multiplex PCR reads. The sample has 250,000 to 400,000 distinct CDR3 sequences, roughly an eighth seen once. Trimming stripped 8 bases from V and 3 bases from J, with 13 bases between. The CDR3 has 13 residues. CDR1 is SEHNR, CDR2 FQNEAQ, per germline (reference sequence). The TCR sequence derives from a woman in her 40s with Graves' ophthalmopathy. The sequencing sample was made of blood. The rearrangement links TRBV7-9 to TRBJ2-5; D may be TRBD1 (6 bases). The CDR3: CASSWSGEETQYF. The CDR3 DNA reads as TGTGCCAGCTCTTGGTCAGGGGAAGAGACCCAGTACTTC.